A single sample is the source of the 5 T cell receptor beta chains below, sequenced in a study of shared clonotypes between healthy human individuals. The naive CD8 fraction comprised CD45RO-negative cells positively selected for CCR7 and excluded terminally differentiated effector memory CD45RA+ cells. Generated by immunoSEQ multiplex PCR, the TCRdb table keeps only in-frame clones and is missing some. Here the sample spans some 2.1 million clones, approximately 94% being singletons. The sample was naive CD8+ T cells sorted from blood. These receptor sequences come from a man younger than 35 in good health.

The gene calls are TRBV4-1 and TRBJ2-7; D not certain. CDR3 length: 15 amino acids. V lost 0 bases and J 0 bases, leaving 9 bases between the germline ends. The germline V gene encodes CDR1 MGHRA and CDR2 YSYEKL. The CDR3 here is CASSQDPGPSYEQYF. In DNA form, the CDR3 reads TGCGCCAGCAGCCAAGATCCCGGGCCCTCCTACGAGCAGTACTTC.

The V gene is TRBV4-1, the J gene TRBJ2-2, with D possibly matching TRBD2 (6 bases). V was trimmed by 3 bases and J by 11 bases, leaving 13 bases between them. This CDR3 contains 13 residues. Germline V gene data show CDR1 as MGHRA and CDR2 as YSYEKL. The CDR3 region has the DNA TGCGCCAGCAGCCACATACCCGGGGGTGAGCTGTTTTTT. This translates into CASSHIPGGELFF.

The sample holds one count of this clone. J is TRBJ2-5 and V is TRBV4-3; 12 bases agree with TRBD1. CDR3 length equals 17 residues. The V segment lost 0 bases and the J segment 5 bases; nucleotides outside the gene matches: 7. Germline loops: CDR1 LGHNA, CDR2 YSLEER. CDR3 DNA: TGCGCCAGCAGCCAAGACGGGACAGGGGGCGAGAGTGAGACCCAGTACTTC. This encodes CASSQDGTGGESETQYF.

This chain connects TRBV6-6 to TRBJ2-7, with a weak D call TRBD1 (5 bases). V was pared by 8 bases and J by 1 base, with 9 bases between. Germline V gene lookup returns CDR1 MNHNY and CDR2 SVGAGI (reference sequence). This CDR3 has 12 amino acids. The CDR3 DNA reads as TGTGCCAGCGGGGCAGGATCCTACGAGCAGTACTTC. This encodes CASGAGSYEQYF.

Details on this clone: The sample has other DNA sequences that encode this CDR3 too. The chain has TRBV27 and TRBJ1-1; D possibly corresponds to TRBD1 (6 bases). Germline V gives CDR1 MNHEY, CDR2 SMNVEV (reference sequence). Trimming removed 3 bases from V and 0 bases from J, with 8 bases in between. The CDR3 is 14 amino acids. The CDR3 here is CASSLGHLNTEAFF. Written as DNA, the CDR3 is TGTGCCAGCAGTTTGGGACATCTGAACACTGAAGCTTTCTTT.